The 9 T cell receptor beta chains below all came from one sample that was sequenced in a study of cytomegalovirus exposure and HLA in healthy donors (dated by TCRdb to the late 2010s). Library generation was performed with the immunoSEQ multiplex PCR assay. The multiplex PCR relied on a mix of 60 forward primers for TCR Vbeta segments and 13 reverse primers for TCR Jbeta segments. In its TCRdb copy, this immuneACCESS table keeps in-frame sequences only and misses some clones. Where compared with another copy, unresolved V genes explain less than half of these, and the others have no known cause. Counted in this sample were over 95,000 clones; roughly 80% of them appeared once. In total, the top ten clones hold approximately 2% of the sample. Sequenced sample: PBMCs. Receptors were obtained from a man in his forties in good health and CMV-seronegative.

The chain employs TRBV2 and TRBJ2-7; 13 nucleotides line up with TRBD2. The CDR3 is 20 residues long. V trimming: 4 bases; J trimming: 4 bases; junction bases outside the gene matches: 19. Per the germline V gene, CDR1 is SNHLY and CDR2 is FYNNEI. The CDR3 DNA reads as TGTGCCAGCAGTGGCGGGACTAGCGGGGCTCCCGGGGGGGCTAGGTACGAGCAGTACTTC. The encoded protein is CASSGGTSGAPGGARYEQYF.

This clone was found a few times. V usage is TRBV7-2 and J usage is TRBJ2-5; 7 bases map to TRBD1. V lost 5 bases and J lost 4; bases outside the gene matches: 4. CDR1 is SGHTA, CDR2 FQGNSA, per germline. The CDR3 is 13 amino acids. The CDR3 protein is CASSDRVPETQYF. As DNA, the CDR3 is TGTGCCAGCAGCGACAGGGTCCCAGAGACCCAGTACTTC.

The V call is TRBV5-1, the J call TRBJ2-2; 7 bases align to TRBD2. The CDR3 totals 14 residues. Germline trimming cut 2 bases from V and 5 bases from J; bases unmatched to any gene: 3. Germline-derived CDR1 and CDR2 are SGHRS and YFSETQ. CDR3 sequence (DNA): TGCGCCAGCAGCTTTCCGCGGGAGACCGGGGAGCTGTTTTTT. Protein product: CASSFPRETGELFF. Full variable domain (rest looked up from reference TRBV5-1 and TRBJ2-2): KAGVTQTPRYLIKTRGQQVTLSCSPISGHRSVSWYQQTPGQGLQFLFEYFSETQRNKGNFPGRFSGRQFSNSRSEMNVSTLELGDSALYLCASSFPRETGELFFGEGSRLTVL.

The CDR3 here is CASSLLGLAGGPDQETQYF. The CDR3 DNA follows: TGTGCCAGCAGTTTATTGGGACTAGCGGGAGGGCCTGACCAAGAGACCCAGTACTTC. The chain combines TRBV27 with TRBJ2-5; TRBD2 matches at 16 bases. Germline CDR1 MNHEY, CDR2 SMNVEV (reference sequence). This CDR3 has 19 amino acids. After removal of 1 base from V and 0 bases from J, the junction contained 5 bases not matched to a gene.

This chain uses TRBV5-6 with TRBJ2-7; tentative D call: TRBD1 (6 bases). The V end lost 0 bases, the J end lost 5 bases, and 18 bases lay between the germline ends. Germline assignment: CDR1 SGHDT and CDR2 YYEEEE. There are 16 residues in the CDR3. The CDR3, as DNA: TGTGCCAGCAGCTTGGCCCCTCCAGGGGAGTCGGACGAGCAGTACTTC. It codes for CASSLAPPGESDEQYF.

The rearrangement links TRBV7-2 to TRBJ2-2; 10 bases line up with TRBD2. CDR1 is SGHTA and CDR2 is FQGNSA in the germline V gene. This CDR3 region has 15 residues. The J segment lost 8 bases and the V segment lost 1 base, leaving 4 bases of the junction unmatched. As DNA, the CDR3 is TGTGCCAGCAGCTTAGTGGAACTAGCGGGGGGGGAGCTGTTTTTT. Translated, it gives CASSLVELAGGELFF.

The chain recombines TRBV28 with TRBJ2-1; 10 bases match TRBD2. Germline V gives CDR1 MDHEN, CDR2 SYDVKM. V was clipped by 5 bases and J by 5 bases; unmatched bases: 9. The CDR3 extends over 16 amino acids. The CDR3 spells CASSIYTSGVDNEQFF. In DNA, the CDR3 is TGTGCCAGCAGTATCTATACTAGCGGGGTAGACAATGAGCAGTTCTTC.

This clone occurred a few times. The rearrangement uses TRBV5-5 and TRBJ2-5, with D uncertain. The J call may be faulty, since TRBJ2-7 better matches the DNA end. The CDR3 loop spans 13 amino acids. CDR1 is SGHKS and CDR2 is YYEKEE in the germline V gene (reference sequence). The CDR3 region is CASSPYTIGEQYF. The CDR3 nucleotides are TGTGCCAGCAGTCCATATACTATCGGCGAGCAGTACTTC.

The chain has TRBV11-3 and TRBJ2-7; 7 positions agree with TRBD1. The V and J ends lost 5 bases and 5 bases, in that order; junction bases with no gene match: 9. CDR1 and CDR2 from the germline V gene are SGHNT and YENEEA. There are 14 residues in the CDR3. The CDR3 protein is CASSKTGTDDEQYF. The CDR3 region has the DNA TGTGCCAGCAGCAAAACCGGGACAGACGACGAGCAGTACTTC.